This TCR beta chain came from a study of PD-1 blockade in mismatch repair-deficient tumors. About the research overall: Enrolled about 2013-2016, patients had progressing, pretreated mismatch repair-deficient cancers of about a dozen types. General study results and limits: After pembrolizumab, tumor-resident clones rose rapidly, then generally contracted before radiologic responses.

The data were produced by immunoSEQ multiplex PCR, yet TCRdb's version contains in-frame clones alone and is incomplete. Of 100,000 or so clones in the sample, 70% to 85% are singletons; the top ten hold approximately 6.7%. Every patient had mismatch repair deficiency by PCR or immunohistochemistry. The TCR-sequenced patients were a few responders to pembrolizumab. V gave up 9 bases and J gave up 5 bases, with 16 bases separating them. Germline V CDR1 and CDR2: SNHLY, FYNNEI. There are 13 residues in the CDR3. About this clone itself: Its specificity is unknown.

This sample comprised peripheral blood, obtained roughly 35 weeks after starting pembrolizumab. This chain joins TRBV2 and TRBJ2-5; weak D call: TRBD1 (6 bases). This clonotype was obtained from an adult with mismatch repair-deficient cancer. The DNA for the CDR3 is TGTGCCAGTCATTTGGGGGCCCCCGAGACCCAGTACTTC. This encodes CASHLGAPETQYF.